This passage covers 31 T cell receptor beta chains from one sample sequenced in a study of T cells in localized non-small cell lung cancer. The assay was immunoSEQ multiplex PCR, and TCRdb's table has in-frame clones only and misses some. The sample shows 20,000 to 25,000 clones, 70% to 90% of them seen only once. Sequenced material: peripheral blood, taken before any cancer treatment. All receptors come from a female donor older than 55 with stage I lung adenocarcinoma.

This clone occurred once. V usage is TRBV11-1 and J usage is TRBJ2-7, with D perhaps matching TRBD1 (6 bases). The CDR3 length is 13 residues. V dropped 5 bases and J dropped 5 bases, with 13 bases sitting between them. Looked up from germline, CDR1 is SGHAT and CDR2 is FQDESV (reference sequence). The CDR3 region is CASSPTGNHEQYF. The CDR3 bases are TGTGCCAGCAGCCCAACAGGGAACCACGAGCAGTACTTC.

The chain links TRBV18 to TRBJ2-3; 9 bases map to TRBD1. The length of the CDR3 is 14 residues. Germline CDR1 reads KGHSH; CDR2 reads LQKENI. V lost 6 bases to trimming and J lost 2 bases; unmatched junction nucleotides: 3. The CDR3 loop reads CASSGDRDTDTQYF. CDR3 in DNA: TGTGCCAGCTCGGGGGACAGGGACACAGATACGCAGTATTTT.

The chain joins TRBV11-2 to TRBJ2-3, with D possibly TRBD2 on 5 matching bases. Trimming shortened V by 0 bases and J by 0 bases, and 10 bases separated the two germline ends. The germline CDR1 and CDR2 sequences are SGHAT and FQNNGV. The CDR3 is made up of 16 amino acids. The DNA of the CDR3 is TGTGCCAGCAGCTTAGATTCTAGCCTTAGCACAGATACGCAGTATTTT. Residues: CASSLDSSLSTDTQYF.

The rearrangement uses TRBV6-6 and TRBJ1-3; TRBD1 is a possible D gene (5 bases). CDR1 MNHNY and CDR2 SVGAGI come from the germline V gene (reference sequence). The CDR3 contains 14 residues. V was shortened by 4 bases and J by 1 base, with 8 bases between the two germline ends. The CDR3 sequence is CASSSQESGNTIYF. The CDR3 DNA reads as TGTGCCAGCAGTTCACAGGAATCTGGAAACACCATATATTTT.

There are a few counts of this clone. In DNA form, the CDR3 reads TGTGCCAGCAGCTTGCAGGGTCGGCCCCGGGCGGCGGAGACCCAGTACTTC. Amino acid sequence: CASSLQGRPRAAETQYF. The rearrangement joins TRBV5-4 to TRBJ2-5; possible D gene TRBD1, 5 bases. V gave up 1 base and J gave up 5 bases, with 21 bases separating them. Germline lookup yields CDR1 SGHNT and CDR2 YYREEE (reference sequence). This CDR3 is built from 17 residues.

CDR3 sequence: CASSIEGVGSYNEQFF. The CDR3 DNA sequence: TGTGCCAGTAGTATCGAGGGGGTGGGCTCCTACAATGAGCAGTTCTTC. The chain couples TRBV19 to TRBJ2-1, with D perhaps matching TRBD1 (6 bases). Trimming stripped 3 bases from V and 0 bases from J, with 12 bases between. This CDR3 is 16 amino acids long. In germline, CDR1 is LNHDA, CDR2 SQIVND (reference sequence).

The chain links TRBV19 to TRBJ1-3; D is undetermined. The V and J ends lost 11 bases and 0 bases respectively, with 8 bases between them. The CDR3 has 12 residues. CDR1 is LNHDA and CDR2 is SQIVND in the germline V gene (reference sequence). CDR3 in amino acids: CASTSSGNTIYF. CDR3 DNA: TGTGCCTCAACGAGCTCTGGAAACACCATATATTTT.

The chain has TRBV7-9 and TRBJ1-1; the D gene is possibly TRBD1 (5 bases). The CDR3 extends over 16 amino acids. Germline values: CDR1 SEHNR, CDR2 FQNEAQ (reference sequence). Trimming took off 5 bases at V and 1 base at J, with 17 bases between the two ends. The CDR3 coding sequence is TGTGCCAGCAGCGGCGAGGGGTGGGGGAGGAACACTGAAGCTTTCTTT. It codes for CASSGEGWGRNTEAFF. The full variable domain, with the rest looked up from reference TRBV7-9 and TRBJ1-1, is DTGVSQNPRHKITKRGQNVTFRCDPISEHNRLYWYRQTLGQGPEFLTYFQNEAQLEKSRLLSDRFSAERPKGSFSTLEIQRTEQGDSAMYLCASSGEGWGRNTEAFFGQGTRLTVV.

This clone has only one observation. Written as DNA, the CDR3 is TGTGCCAGTAGTACGGGGGCGGGGAAAACTAATGAAAAACTGTTTTTT. Its protein is CASSTGAGKTNEKLFF. V gene TRBV19 combines with J gene TRBJ1-4, with D tentatively TRBD1 (6 bases). Per the germline V gene, CDR1 is LNHDA and CDR2 is SQIVND (reference sequence). CDR3 length: 16 amino acids. Between the trimmed V and J ends, which lost 4 bases and 1 base, there was a span of 13 bases.

V gene TRBV5-1 combines with J gene TRBJ2-2; tentative D call: TRBD2 (5 bases). The V end was cut by 0 bases, the J end by 3 bases, with 6 bases between. The CDR3 contains 14 residues. Germline V gives CDR1 SGHRS, CDR2 YFSETQ. CDR3 bases: TGCGCCAGCAGCTTGGCCGGGGACACCGGGGAGCTGTTTTTT. Translating gives CASSLAGDTGELFF.

This chain links TRBV10-1 with TRBJ2-1; 8 bases map to TRBD1. Germline V gene lookup returns CDR1 WNHNN and CDR2 SYGVQD (reference sequence). V shed 2 bases, J shed 0 bases, and the junction held 3 bases outside the gene matches. This CDR3 is built from 16 residues. As DNA, the CDR3 is TGCGCCAGCAGTGAGACAGGGGGGCCCTCCTACAATGAGCAGTTCTTC. Residues: CASSETGGPSYNEQFF.

The J gene is TRBJ2-3, the V gene TRBV7-9; 8 nucleotides agree with TRBD1. The V gene end was trimmed by 0 bases and the J gene end by 5 bases; junction bases not matched to a gene: 7. This CDR3 is 16 amino acids long. Per germline, CDR1 SEHNR and CDR2 FQNEAQ (reference sequence). Here the CDR3 reads CASSLAPGGALDTQYF. The CDR3 coding sequence is TGTGCCAGCAGCTTAGCCCCAGGGGGCGCGCTAGATACGCAGTATTTT. The full variable domain, completed using reference TRBV7-9 and TRBJ2-3, is DTGVSQNPRHKITKRGQNVTFRCDPISEHNRLYWYRQTLGQGPEFLTYFQNEAQLEKSRLLSDRFSAERPKGSFSTLEIQRTEQGDSAMYLCASSLAPGGALDTQYFGPGTRLTVL.

The V and J genes are TRBV5-1 and TRBJ1-2, with a weak D call TRBD1 (5 bases). V lost 5 bases to trimming and J lost 4 bases, with 15 bases between them. CDR1 is SGHRS and CDR2 is YFSETQ in the germline V gene. The CDR3 is 14 residues long. The DNA for the CDR3 is TGCGCCAGCAGGAACCAGGGAGACAGCTATGGCTACACCTTC. Its translation: CASRNQGDSYGYTF.

The rearrangement joins TRBV5-1 to TRBJ1-1, with 7 bases identical to TRBD1. V lost 0 bases and J lost 1; bases outside the gene matches: 6. Germline V gene data show CDR1 as SGHRS and CDR2 as YFSETQ. This CDR3 spans 16 amino acids. CDR3 DNA sequence: TGCGCCAGCAGCTTGGCCCGGGACAGCCCGAACACTGAAGCTTTCTTT. Translation gives CASSLARDSPNTEAFF.

This sequence joins TRBV5-4 and TRBJ1-1; D remains ambiguous. Trimming left V 0 bases short and J 0 bases short, with 3 bases between. This CDR3 contains 13 residues. Looked up from germline, CDR1 is SGHNT and CDR2 is YYREEE (reference sequence). CDR3 loop: CASSLELNTEAFF. DNA for the CDR3: TGTGCCAGCAGCTTGGAGCTGAACACTGAAGCTTTCTTT. Filled out from reference TRBV5-4 and TRBJ1-1, the complete variable domain reads ETGVTQSPTHLIKTRGQQVTLRCSSQSGHNTVSWYQQALGQGPQFIFQYYREEENGRGNFPPRFSGLQFPNYSSELNVNALELDDSALYLCASSLELNTEAFFGQGTRLTVV.

This clone has just one count. CDR3 in amino acids: CASSQRGLADLTDTQYF. The CDR3 bases are TGCGCCAGCAGCCAGAGGGGACTAGCGGACCTCACAGATACGCAGTATTTT. This chain joins TRBV4-1 and TRBJ2-3; TRBD2 matches 11 bases. The CDR3 loop spans 17 amino acids. Per germline, CDR1 MGHRA and CDR2 YSYEKL. Trimming took 3 bases from V and 2 from J; bases not matched to a gene: 7.

The rearrangement joins TRBV28 to TRBJ1-6, with TRBD1 matching over 7 bases. The CDR3 covers 15 residues. The V gene end was trimmed by 4 bases and the J gene end by 5 bases; junction bases not matched to a gene: 5. Germline lookup yields CDR1 MDHEN and CDR2 SYDVKM. The CDR3 spells CASSSPGTDNSPLHF. The CDR3 DNA follows: TGTGCCAGCAGTTCCCCAGGGACAGATAATTCACCCCTCCACTTT.

The chain uses TRBV7-3 and TRBJ2-3; possibly TRBD1 or TRBD2 for D (6 bases each). Trimming took 1 base from V and 2 from J, leaving 13 bases between them. CDR1 is SGHTA and CDR2 is FQGTGA in the germline V gene. The CDR3 extends over 16 amino acids. CDR3 sequence (DNA): TGTGCCAGCAGCTTAAAGGGTCGGGGGCTCACAGATACGCAGTATTTT. Residues: CASSLKGRGLTDTQYF.

The rearrangement links TRBV6-1 to TRBJ2-7; 9 bases align to TRBD1. Looked up from germline, CDR1 is MNHNS and CDR2 is SASEGT. The CDR3 is 13 residues long. V was clipped by 6 bases and J by 2 bases; unmatched bases: 2. As DNA, the CDR3 is TGTGCCAGCAGGGACAGGGGACCCTACGAGCAGTACTTC. Residues: CASRDRGPYEQYF.

This rearrangement joins TRBV5-1 to TRBJ1-4; D gene ambiguous. Trimming cost V 6 bases and J 0 bases, with 9 bases left between them. This CDR3 is 14 amino acids long. Germline CDR1 and CDR2: SGHRS and YFSETQ. The CDR3 nucleotides read TGCGCCAGCAACCACGGGACAACTAATGAAAAACTGTTTTTT. Residues: CASNHGTTNEKLFF.

The chain has TRBV5-4 and TRBJ2-3; the D is unclear. V was clipped by 2 bases and J by 1 base, with 11 bases between them. The germline CDR1 and CDR2 sequences are SGHNT and YYREEE (reference sequence). This CDR3 is built from 15 residues. The CDR3 region has the DNA TGTGCCAGCAGCTTCGGACCAGCTGGCACAGATACGCAGTATTTT. Translating it yields CASSFGPAGTDTQYF.

This sequence joins TRBV19 and TRBJ2-1; TRBD2 matches at 8 bases. Germline CDR1 and CDR2: LNHDA and SQIVND (reference sequence). There are 15 residues in the CDR3. Trimming at V came to 1 base and at J to 1 base, leaving 0 bases not matched to a gene. Here the CDR3 DNA reads TGTGCCAGTAGTATAGGCGGGAGGTCCTACAATGAGCAGTTCTTC. Protein: CASSIGGRSYNEQFF.

The chain is built from TRBV2 and TRBJ2-3, with 7 bases matching TRBD1. The CDR3 contains 12 residues. Germline V gene sequence: CDR1 SNHLY, CDR2 FYNNEI. Trimming at V came to 8 bases and at J to 7 bases, leaving 6 bases not matched to a gene. The CDR3 sequence: CASGQVQYTQYF. CDR3 sequence (DNA): TGTGCCAGCGGACAGGTACAATATACGCAGTATTTT.

V and J are TRBV2 and TRBJ1-2, with TRBD1 identical over 10 bases. The J segment lost 1 base and the V segment lost 7 bases, leaving 3 bases of the junction unmatched. The CDR3 loop spans 14 amino acids. Germline loops: CDR1 SNHLY, CDR2 FYNNEI. The CDR3 DNA follows: TGTGCCAGCAACCGGGACAGGGGTAACTATGGCTACACCTTC. It encodes CASNRDRGNYGYTF.

V gene TRBV10-3 combines with J gene TRBJ2-7; perhaps TRBD1 as D (6 bases). This CDR3 is built from 12 residues. Germline lookup yields CDR1 ENHRY and CDR2 SYGVKD. Trimming removed 10 bases from V and 1 base from J, with 11 bases in between. The CDR3 DNA reads TGTGCCACAGTGGACAGTTCCTACGAGCAGTACTTC. Protein: CATVDSSYEQYF.

This rearrangement joins TRBV7-8 to TRBJ1-1; possibly TRBD1 for D (6 bases). Germline values: CDR1 SGHVS, CDR2 FQNEAQ. V lost 1 base and J lost 3, with 12 bases in between. This CDR3 is built from 15 residues. This chain's CDR3 is CASSLDTGKYTEAFF. The CDR3 bases are TGTGCCAGCAGCTTAGACACAGGGAAATACACTGAAGCTTTCTTT.

Only one count was recorded for this clone. The rearrangement uses TRBV27 and TRBJ2-1; 10 positions agree with TRBD1. Germline assignment: CDR1 MNHEY and CDR2 SMNVEV (reference sequence). V lost 6 bases to trimming and J lost 10 bases; unmatched junction nucleotides: 6. The length of the CDR3 is 13 residues. The CDR3 region has the DNA TGTGCCAGCAGGGGGACAGGGGTTGGCGAGCAGTTCTTC. It is translated as CASRGTGVGEQFF.

This chain connects TRBV6-6 to TRBJ2-3, with D tentatively TRBD2 (5 bases). The V end was cut by 5 bases, the J end by 5 bases, with 17 bases between. The germline gives CDR1 MNHNY, CDR2 SVGAGI (reference sequence). The CDR3 loop spans 15 amino acids. The CDR3 coding sequence is TGTGCCAGCAGTCAAGGACTGGATCAAATAGATACGCAGTATTTT. This sequence encodes CASSQGLDQIDTQYF.

The CDR3 region has the DNA TGTGCCAGCAGTGGGACTAGCGGGAGCTACGAGCAGTACTTC. It encodes CASSGTSGSYEQYF. V is TRBV28 and J is TRBJ2-7, with 14 bases identical to TRBD2. The CDR3 extends over 14 amino acids. J was trimmed by 3 bases and V by 5 bases; bases with no gene match: 0. The germline V gene has CDR1 MDHEN and CDR2 SYDVKM.

This chain links TRBV11-3 with TRBJ1-5, with a possible D match to TRBD1 (5 bases). The CDR3 has 16 residues. Trimming removed 5 bases at V and 0 bases at J, with 14 bases between. Germline-derived CDR1 and CDR2 are SGHNT and YENEEA. The CDR3 sequence is CASSRSGGSSNQPQHF. Here the CDR3 DNA reads TGTGCCAGCAGCCGTTCCGGGGGGAGTAGCAATCAGCCCCAGCATTTT. Filled out from reference TRBV11-3 and TRBJ1-5, the complete variable domain reads EAGVVQSPRYKIIEKKQPVAFWCNPISGHNTLYWYLQNLGQGPELLIRYENEEAVDDSQLPKDRFSAERLKGVDSTLKIQPAELGDSAVYLCASSRSGGSSNQPQHFGDGTRLSIL.

This clone came up once. The J gene is TRBJ1-4, the V gene TRBV7-2; D unresolved. Trimming shortened V by 5 bases and J by 0 bases, and 16 bases separated the two germline ends. The CDR3 length is 17 residues. Germline CDR1 and CDR2: SGHTA and FQGNSA. The CDR3 here is CASSKREGGTTNEKLFF. CDR3 DNA sequence: TGTGCCAGCAGCAAAAGGGAGGGAGGAACAACTAATGAAAAACTGTTTTTT. The full variable domain, completed using reference TRBV7-2 and TRBJ1-4, is GAGVSQSPSNKVTEKGKDVELRCDPISGHTALYWYRQSLGQGLEFLIYFQGNSAPDKSGLPSDRFSAERTGGSVSTLTIQRTQQEDSAVYLCASSKREGGTTNEKLFFGSGTQLSVL.